The 10 T cell receptor beta chains presented below share a single source sample, sequenced in a study of blood T cell repertoires in COVID-19. The repertoire was sequenced with immunoSEQ multiplex PCR; TCRdb's copy has only in-frame clones and lacks some. The repertoire holds about 280,000 clones, with 70% to 90% as singletons. Sequencing was carried out using peripheral blood. All receptors derive from a woman between 70 and 85 years old with acute or convalescent COVID-19.

V and J are TRBV20-1 and TRBJ1-5; D uncertain. Germline values: CDR1 DFQATT, CDR2 SNEGSKA (reference sequence). This CDR3 has 13 amino acids. V was trimmed by 3 bases and J by 2 bases, leaving 8 bases between them. Here the CDR3 DNA reads TGCAGTGCTAGTTCTGGGCGCAATCAGCCCCAGCATTTT. It yields the protein CSASSGRNQPQHF.

CDR3 coding DNA: TGCGCCAGCAGTGAACCTCCGGGACTAGCGGGGGCCAAGGGAGATACGCAGTATTTT. Translating it yields CASSEPPGLAGAKGDTQYF. The gene calls are TRBV10-1 and TRBJ2-3; 14 bases line up with TRBD2. The trim removed 3 bases at V and 5 bases at J, leaving 13 bases unmatched. Per germline, CDR1 WNHNN and CDR2 SYGVQD (reference sequence). This CDR3 comprises 19 residues.

In this sample, this clone turned up a few times. V and J are TRBV2 and TRBJ1-1; 9 nucleotides line up with TRBD1. Trimming removed 8 bases from V and 4 bases from J; junction bases left unmatched: 8. Germline-derived CDR1 and CDR2 are SNHLY and FYNNEI. The CDR3 is 14 residues long. CDR3 DNA: TGTGCCAGCCACAGGGGGCGGGGGAGCACTGAAGCTTTCTTT. Amino acids: CASHRGRGSTEAFF.

This chain connects TRBV19 to TRBJ2-6; 10 bases map to TRBD2. The CDR3 is 17 residues long. With 6 bases clipped from V and 2 bases from J, the junction kept 7 bases outside the gene matches. Germline lookup yields CDR1 LNHDA and CDR2 SQIVND (reference sequence). Here the CDR3 reads CASRLLAGIAGANVLTF. The CDR3 DNA reads as TGTGCCAGTAGACTACTAGCGGGGATCGCTGGGGCCAACGTCCTGACTTTC.

The rearrangement joins TRBV15 to TRBJ2-2, with D unresolved. The CDR3 is 15 amino acids. With 5 bases removed from V and 1 base from J, the gap between germline ends came to 11 bases. Germline CDR1 is LNHNV and CDR2 is YYDKDF (reference sequence). The CDR3 sequence: CATSWAGENTGELFF. The CDR3 region has the DNA TGTGCCACCAGCTGGGCAGGCGAGAACACCGGGGAGCTGTTTTTT.

V and J are TRBV10-1 and TRBJ1-3; weak D call: TRBD1 (5 bases). The CDR3 sequence is 14 residues long. With 3 bases removed from V and 2 bases from J, the gap between germline ends came to 8 bases. Germline CDR1 is WNHNN and CDR2 is SYGVQD (reference sequence). For the CDR3, the DNA is TGCGCCAGCAGTGAAGTAGGGGCTGGAAACACCATATATTTT. It yields the protein CASSEVGAGNTIYF.

This sequence joins TRBV19 and TRBJ1-5; D perhaps matches TRBD1 (6 bases). CDR3 length: 14 amino acids. The germline V and J ends were trimmed by 6 bases and 4 bases, with 13 bases remaining between them. CDR1 and CDR2 from the germline V gene are LNHDA and SQIVND (reference sequence). The chain's CDR3 is CASSHRAENQPQHF. CDR3 coding DNA: TGTGCCAGTAGCCACAGGGCCGAGAATCAGCCCCAGCATTTT.

The J gene is TRBJ2-3, the V gene TRBV2; TRBD2 aligns across 11 bases. This CDR3 has 16 residues. Trimming cost V 5 bases and J 2 bases; bases outside gene matches: 6. The germline CDR1 and CDR2 sequences are SNHLY and FYNNEI. The CDR3 DNA reads TGTGCCAGCAGTCCACGACTAGCGGGGACCACAGATACGCAGTATTTT. Translating gives CASSPRLAGTTDTQYF.

This clone was recorded only once. The chain links TRBV10-2 to TRBJ2-2, with D tentatively TRBD2 (6 bases). Germline V lookup: CDR1 WSHSY, CDR2 SAAADI. This CDR3 spans 12 amino acids. V lost 7 bases and J 8 bases, leaving 11 bases between the germline ends. The CDR3 spells CASNWGEGELFF. CDR3 coding DNA: TGCGCCAGCAATTGGGGGGAAGGGGAGCTGTTTTTT.

The chain recombines TRBV15 with TRBJ2-5; 10 bases align to TRBD2. Germline lookup yields CDR1 LNHNV and CDR2 YYDKDF (reference sequence). The V and J ends lost 1 base and 3 bases, in that order; junction bases with no gene match: 5. This CDR3 spans 16 amino acids. The DNA of the CDR3 is TGTGCCACCAGCAGAGGTAGCGGGAGGATTAAAGAGACCCAGTACTTC. Its protein is CATSRGSGRIKETQYF.